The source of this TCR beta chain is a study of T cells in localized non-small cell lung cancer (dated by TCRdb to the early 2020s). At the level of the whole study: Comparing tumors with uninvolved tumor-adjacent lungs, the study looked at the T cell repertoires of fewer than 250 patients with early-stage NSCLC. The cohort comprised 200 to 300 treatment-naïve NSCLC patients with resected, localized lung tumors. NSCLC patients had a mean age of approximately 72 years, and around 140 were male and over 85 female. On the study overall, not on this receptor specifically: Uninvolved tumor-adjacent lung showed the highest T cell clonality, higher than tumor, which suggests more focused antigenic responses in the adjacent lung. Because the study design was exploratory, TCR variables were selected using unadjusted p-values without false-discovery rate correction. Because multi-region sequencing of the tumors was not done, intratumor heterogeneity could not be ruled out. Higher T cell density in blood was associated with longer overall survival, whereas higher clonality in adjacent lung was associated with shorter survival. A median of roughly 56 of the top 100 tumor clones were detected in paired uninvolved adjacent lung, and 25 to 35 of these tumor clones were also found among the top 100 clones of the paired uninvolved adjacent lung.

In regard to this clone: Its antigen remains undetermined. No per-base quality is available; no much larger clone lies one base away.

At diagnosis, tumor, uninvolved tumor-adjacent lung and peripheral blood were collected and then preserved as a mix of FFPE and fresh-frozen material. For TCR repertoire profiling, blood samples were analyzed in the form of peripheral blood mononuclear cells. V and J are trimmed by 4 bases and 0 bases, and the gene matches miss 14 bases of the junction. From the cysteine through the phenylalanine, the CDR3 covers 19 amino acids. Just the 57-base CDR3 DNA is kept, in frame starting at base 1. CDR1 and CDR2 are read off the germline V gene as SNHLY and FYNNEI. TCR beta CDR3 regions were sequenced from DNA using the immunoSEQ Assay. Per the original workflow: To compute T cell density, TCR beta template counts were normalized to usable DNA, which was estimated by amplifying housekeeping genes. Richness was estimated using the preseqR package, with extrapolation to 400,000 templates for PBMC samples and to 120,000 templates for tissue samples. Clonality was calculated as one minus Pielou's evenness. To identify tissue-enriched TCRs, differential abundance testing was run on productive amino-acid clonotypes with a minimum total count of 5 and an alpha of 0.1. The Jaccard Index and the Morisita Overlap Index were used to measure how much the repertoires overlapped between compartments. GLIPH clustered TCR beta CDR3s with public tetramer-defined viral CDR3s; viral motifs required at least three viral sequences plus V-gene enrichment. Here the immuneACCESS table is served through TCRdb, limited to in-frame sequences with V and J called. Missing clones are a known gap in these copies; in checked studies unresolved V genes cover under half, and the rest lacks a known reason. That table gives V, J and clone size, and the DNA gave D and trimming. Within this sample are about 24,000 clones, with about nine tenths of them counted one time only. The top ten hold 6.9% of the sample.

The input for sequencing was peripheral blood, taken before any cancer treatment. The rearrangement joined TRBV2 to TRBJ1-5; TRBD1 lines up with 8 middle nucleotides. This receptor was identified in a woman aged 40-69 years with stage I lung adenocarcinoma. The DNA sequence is TGTGCCAGCAGTGTCTATGCTCGGGACAGGAGATATAGCAATCAGCCCCAGCATTTT. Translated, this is CASSVYARDRRYSNQPQHF.